The 25 T cell receptor beta chains listed next were all sequenced from one sample in a study of tumor-infiltrating lymphocytes in primary liver carcinoma. From 400 to 500 ng total RNA, TCR beta cDNA was generated with a primer in the constant region. Three nested multiplex PCR rounds, a slightly modified ARM-PCR method, built the TCR beta libraries. Rounds one and two of PCR, each of around 9 cycles, were primed with TRBV1-TRBV30 forward primers and a C-beta reverse primer. Via MiXCR, TCRdb re-called the multiplex PCR reads, giving one row per CDR3 protein. The profile shows about 120,000 distinct CDR3 sequences, around 62% of them singletons. Investigators took RNA and DNA out together from 20-30 mg of unsorted bulk tissue. Sample: liver tumor tissue from sampling region 1. Subset indicated: tumor region T1, superior pole. These receptor sequences come from a woman aged 60-75 years with primary liver carcinoma and hepatitis B virus infection.

To note about this clonotype: A much larger clone lies a single base off, so this may be a read error. The chain is built from TRBV6-5 and TRBJ2-7; the match to TRBD2 covers 7 bases. CDR1 is MNHEY and CDR2 is SVGAGI in the germline V gene. V lost 8 bases and J lost 6; bases outside the gene matches: 7. The CDR3 spans 12 residues. The CDR3 DNA sequence: TGTGCCAGCTCTCCTAGCGGCTTCGAGCAGTACTTC. The encoded protein is CASSPSGFEQYF.

This clonotype was counted at least ten times. The chain employs TRBV29-1 and TRBJ2-4; the match to TRBD1 covers 8 bases. In germline, CDR1 is SQVTM, CDR2 ANQGSEA. The CDR3 totals 12 residues. The J segment lost 7 bases and the V segment lost 6 bases, leaving 5 bases of the junction unmatched. The CDR3 region is CSVRTGKNIQYF. The CDR3 nucleotides are TGCAGCGTCAGGACAGGGAAGAACATTCAGTACTTC.

The V call is TRBV12-3 or TRBV12-4, the J call TRBJ2-1; maybe TRBD2 (5 bases). This CDR3 has 16 residues. V was pared by 3 bases and J by 5 bases, with 17 bases between. CDR3 in amino acids: CASSFSGISGDNEQFF. The CDR3 DNA sequence: TGTGCCAGCAGTTTTTCAGGAATCAGCGGAGACAATGAGCAGTTCTTC.

V is TRBV11-1 and J is TRBJ2-7; 7 nucleotides align to TRBD2. Trimming removed 10 bases from V and 6 bases from J; junction bases left unmatched: 15. Germline V gene data show CDR1 as SGHAT and CDR2 as FQDESV (reference sequence). The CDR3 runs to 14 residues. The CDR3 sequence is CATSRLTGGTEQYF. The DNA of the CDR3 is TGTGCCACCTCCCGACTAACGGGAGGTACCGAGCAGTACTTC.

In regard to this clonotype: This clone may be a read error of a much larger clone one base away. This chain uses TRBV6-1 with TRBJ1-1; D gene unclear. CDR3 length equals 12 residues. Germline lookup yields CDR1 MNHNS and CDR2 SASEGT. The CDR3 sequence: CVSSEYKAEAFF. The CDR3 bases are TGTGTCAGCAGTGAGTATAAGGCTGAAGCTTTCTTT.

Remarks on this clonotype: A read error may produce the germline difference seen at one junction end. V usage is TRBV11-2 and J usage is TRBJ2-5; 7 bases fit TRBD1. Per the germline V gene, CDR1 is SGHAT and CDR2 is FQNNGV. This CDR3 contains 13 residues. Here the CDR3 reads CASSLQGLEAQYF. CDR3 bases: TGTGCCAGCAGCCTACAGGGGCTAGAGGCCCAGTACTTC.

In the case of this clonotype: A much more abundant neighbour one base away suggests this may be a read error. The V and J genes are TRBV4-1 and TRBJ2-7; 7 positions match TRBD1. CDR1 and CDR2 from the germline V gene are MGHRA and YSYEKL. The length of the CDR3 is 15 residues. With 5 bases clipped from V and 2 bases from J, the junction kept 9 bases outside the gene matches. In DNA, the CDR3 is TGCGCCAGCAGCTATAGCTACAGGGGACCCTACGAGCAGTACTTC. Amino acids: CASSYSYRGPYEQYF.

Worth noting for this clonotype: The missing conserved phenylalanine or tryptophan at the end of this CDR3 makes a read error likely. The chain has TRBV29-1 and TRBJ2-5, with D possibly being TRBD1 or TRBD2 (6 bases each). The CDR3 consists of 13 residues. Germline CDR1 and CDR2: SQVTM and ANQGSEA. Trimming left V 4 bases short and J 4 bases short, with 13 bases between. CDR3: CSVGSGGGETQYL. CDR3 coding DNA: TGCAGCGTTGGATCAGGAGGGGGAGAGACCCAGTACTTA.

Details on this clonotype: One end of the junction is discordant with germline, which a read error may explain. V and J are TRBV11-2 and TRBJ2-7, with D possibly being TRBD2 (5 bases). The CDR3 consists of 13 residues. Germline CDR1 SGHAT, CDR2 FQNNGV. The CDR3 region has the DNA TGTGCCAACAGCCTATCCCTAGCAGGCGAACAGTACTTC. This sequence encodes CANSLSLAGEQYF.

This rearrangement joins TRBV5-5 to TRBJ1-2; the D gene is possibly TRBD1 (5 bases). Germline assignment: CDR1 SGHKS and CDR2 YYEKEE (reference sequence). The CDR3 has 13 amino acids. Trimming took 1 base from V and 2 from J, leaving 6 bases between them. CDR3 nucleotides: TGTGCCAGCAGCTTGTGGGGCAACTATGGCTACACCTTC. Amino acids: CASSLWGNYGYTF.

The V call is TRBV7-9, the J call TRBJ2-5, with TRBD2 identical over 7 bases. Germline CDR1 SEHNR, CDR2 FQNEAQ (reference sequence). V gave up 5 bases and J gave up 7 bases; unmatched junction bases: 7. The CDR3 spans 13 residues. The CDR3 nucleotides are TGTGCCAGCAGCCCCCGGACTAGTGTGACCCAGTACTTC. Its protein product is CASSPRTSVTQYF. Based on the CDR3 plus reference TRBV7-9 and TRBJ2-5, the full variable domain is DTGVSQNPRHKITKRGQNVTFRCDPISEHNRLYWYRQTLGQGPEFLTYFQNEAQLEKSRLLSDRFSAERPKGSFSTLEIQRTEQGDSAMYLCASSPRTSVTQYFGPGTRLLVL.

Of note for this clonotype: Possible read error: a much larger clone is one base away. V usage is TRBV29-1 and J usage is TRBJ2-5; tentative D call: TRBD2 (5 bases). Germline V gene lookup returns CDR1 SQVTM and CDR2 ANQGSEA. There are 13 residues in the CDR3. Trimming took off 6 bases at V and 1 base at J, with 12 bases between the two ends. The CDR3 spells CSVYTRCQETQYF. CDR3 bases: TGCAGCGTCTACACTAGATGCCAAGAGACCCAGTACTTC.

This clonotype was detected many times. The V gene is TRBV14, the J gene TRBJ2-7; D might be TRBD2 (6 bases). V was shortened by 5 bases and J by 6 bases, with 17 bases between the two germline ends. This CDR3 is 14 amino acids long. The germline V gene encodes CDR1 SGHDN and CDR2 FVKESK. CDR3 DNA: TGTGCCAGCAGCGCCCTCGGGACTCTCGTCGAGCAGTACTTC. It codes for CASSALGTLVEQYF.

On this clonotype itself: A junction end diverges from the germline sequence, so it may reflect a read error. The chain uses TRBV6-5 and TRBJ2-7; D is perhaps TRBD2 (5 bases). CDR1 and CDR2 from the germline V gene are MNHEY and SVGAGI. This CDR3 is 12 amino acids long. The DNA of the CDR3 is TGTGCCAGCAGTGGTCCAGGAGGCGAGCCGTACTTC. Protein product: CASSGPGGEPYF.

As concerns this clonotype: The junction departs from germline at one end; a sequencing error may be responsible. The chain employs TRBV11-3 and TRBJ2-2; weak D call: TRBD1 (6 bases). The CDR3 length is 13 residues. Germline V gene sequence: CDR1 SGHNT, CDR2 YENEEA. CDR3 amino acids: CASSLEGAGELLF. The CDR3 DNA reads TGTGCCAGCAGCTTAGAGGGGGCCGGGGAACTGCTTTTT.

This clonotype was counted only a few times. This chain links TRBV5-1 with TRBJ2-6; unclear D gene. The CDR3 is 14 amino acids. V lost 1 base and J 2 bases, leaving 4 bases between the germline ends. CDR1 is SGHRS, CDR2 YFSETQ, per germline. The CDR3 DNA reads as TGCGCCAGCAGCTTGATCGCTGGGGCCAACGTCCTGACTTTC. Amino acids: CASSLIAGANVLTF.

On this clonotype itself: Given a much more abundant clone one base away, this may be a read error. This sequence joins TRBV5-4 and TRBJ2-5, with D possibly TRBD2 on 5 matching bases. CDR3 length: 16 residues. Germline values: CDR1 SGHNT, CDR2 YYREEE (reference sequence). The CDR3 bases are TGTGTCAGCAGCTTGGGAGTAGGTGAGGCGGTGCGGACCCAGTACTTC. It yields the protein CVSSLGVGEAVRTQYF.

The genes are TRBV11-2 and TRBJ2-5; possibly TRBD2 for D (6 bases). CDR1 and CDR2 (germline): SGHAT, FQNNGV. The CDR3 loop spans 15 amino acids. Trimming stripped 2 bases from V and 4 bases from J, with 14 bases between. The CDR3 region is CASSLRLVLRETQYF. The DNA for the CDR3 is TGTGCCAGCAGCTTACGACTAGTACTGCGAGAGACCCAGTACTTC.

Points on this clonotype: A read error may be the cause here, since a much bigger clone is one base away. The V and J genes are TRBV29-1 and TRBJ2-7, with 9 bases identical to TRBD2. Germline CDR1 SQVTM, CDR2 ANQGSEA. The CDR3 runs to 12 residues. The CDR3 loop reads CRVVSGSLAQYF. Written as DNA, the CDR3 is TGCAGGGTCGTTAGCGGGAGTTTGGCGCAGTACTTC.

A few counts support this clonotype. V and J are TRBV5-1 and TRBJ2-5, with D perhaps matching TRBD1 or TRBD2 (5 bases each). This CDR3 spans 15 amino acids. The V and J ends lost 1 base and 5 bases respectively, with 15 bases between them. Germline CDR1 SGHRS, CDR2 YFSETQ. CDR3 residues: CASSLTGTQRETQYF. The DNA for the CDR3 is TGCGCCAGCAGCTTGACCGGGACCCAGAGGGAGACCCAGTACTTC. The complete variable domain, with remaining parts taken from reference TRBV5-1 and TRBJ2-5, reads KAGVTQTPRYLIKTRGQQVTLSCSPISGHRSVSWYQQTPGQGLQFLFEYFSETQRNKGNFPGRFSGRQFSNSRSEMNVSTLELGDSALYLCASSLTGTQRETQYFGPGTRLLVL.

V is TRBV30 and J is TRBJ2-1; TRBD2 is a possible D gene (6 bases). Germline-derived CDR1 and CDR2 are GTSNPN and SVGIG (reference sequence). V was clipped by 4 bases and J by 3 bases, with 31 bases between them. This CDR3 spans 20 amino acids. This CDR3 is CAWTPSRGGKVLFGYNEQFF. CDR3 DNA: TGTGCCTGGACCCCCTCCCGGGGCGGGAAAGTTTTGTTCGGCTACAATGAGCAGTTCTTC.

In the case of this clonotype: Possible read error: a much larger clone is one base away. This rearrangement joins TRBV10-1 to TRBJ2-3; 8 nucleotides align to TRBD1. V dropped 5 bases and J dropped 4; count of bases not matched to a gene: 8. The CDR3 is made up of 15 amino acids. In germline, CDR1 is WNHNN, CDR2 SYGVQD (reference sequence). The CDR3 region is CASSTGQGRSDTQYF. The CDR3 DNA is TGCGCCAGCAGTACCGGACAGGGAAGGTCAGATACGCAGTATTTT.

Notes on this clonotype: A clone one base away is much larger, so this may be a read error. The chain joins TRBV5-6 to TRBJ2-7, with TRBD1 matching over 10 bases. The last part of the DNA fits TRBJ2-1 better; the J call may be wrong. The germline gives CDR1 SGHDT, CDR2 YYEEEE. CDR3 length equals 15 residues. CDR3 amino acids: CASSLLRDRGYEQFF. The CDR3 bases are TGTGCCAGCAGCCTTCTTAGGGACAGGGGCTACGAGCAGTTCTTC.

With regard to this clonotype: One base away lies a much larger clone, so this may be a sequencing read error. This chain links TRBV29-1 with TRBJ2-3, with D possibly TRBD1 on 5 matching bases. Per the germline V gene, CDR1 is SQVTM and CDR2 is ANQGSEA. The CDR3 has 12 residues. Trimming stripped 5 bases from V and 4 bases from J, with 10 bases between. The CDR3 DNA sequence: TGCAGCGTTAAAAACAGGCCAGATACGCAGTATTTT. This sequence encodes CSVKNRPDTQYF.

Regarding this clonotype: Since no conserved phenylalanine or tryptophan closes the CDR3, a read error is the likely cause. V and J are TRBV4-1 and TRBJ2-3, with a tentative D call TRBD2 (6 bases). This CDR3 has 15 residues. CDR1 and CDR2 from the germline V gene are MGHRA and YSYEKL. Here the CDR3 reads CDSSQGLLSTDTQYL. CDR3 coding DNA: TGCGACAGCAGCCAGGGACTGCTAAGCACAGATACGCAGTATCTT.